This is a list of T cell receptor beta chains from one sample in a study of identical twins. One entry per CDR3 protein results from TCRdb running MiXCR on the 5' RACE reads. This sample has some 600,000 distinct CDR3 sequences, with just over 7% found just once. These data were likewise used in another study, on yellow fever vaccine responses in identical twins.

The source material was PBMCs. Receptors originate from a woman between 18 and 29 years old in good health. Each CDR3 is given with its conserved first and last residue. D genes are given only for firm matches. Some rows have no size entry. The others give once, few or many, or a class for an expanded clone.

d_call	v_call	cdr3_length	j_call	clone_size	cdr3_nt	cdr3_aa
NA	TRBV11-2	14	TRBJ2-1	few	TGTGCCAGCAGTAAGACAGGGACTCTCAATGAGCAGTTCTTC	CASSKTGTLNEQFF
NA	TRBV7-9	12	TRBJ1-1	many	TGTGCCAGCAGCGTTGCGGGTACTGAAGCTTTCTTT	CASSVAGTEAFF
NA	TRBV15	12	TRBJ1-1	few	TGTGCCACCAGCAGCCTGAACACTGAAGCTTTCTTT	CATSSLNTEAFF
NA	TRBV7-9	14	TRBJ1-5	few	TGTGCCAGCAGCTCAGACACCTCCAAGGAGCCCCAGCATTTT	CASSSDTSKEPQHF
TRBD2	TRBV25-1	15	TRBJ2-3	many	TGTGCCAGCAGTGATTTAGCGGGGGGCCGGGATACGCAGTATTTT	CASSDLAGGRDTQYF
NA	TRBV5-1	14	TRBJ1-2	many	TGCGCCAGCAGCTTGGCAGGGAGAGACTATGGCTACACCTTC	CASSLAGRDYGYTF
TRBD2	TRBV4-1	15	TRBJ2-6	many	TGCGCCAGCAGCCAGGGGAGGGACCGGGTAGGCGTCCTGACTTTC	CASSQGRDRVGVLTF
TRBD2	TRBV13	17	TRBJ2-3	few	TGTGCCAGCAGCTTAGAAGCGGGACCGACTAGCACAGATACGCAGTATTTT	CASSLEAGPTSTDTQYF
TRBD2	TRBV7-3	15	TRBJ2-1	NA	TGTGCCAGCAGCTCCTCCGGGGGGTTTAACAATGAGCAGTTCTTC	CASSSSGGFNNEQFF
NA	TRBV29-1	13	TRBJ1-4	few	TGCAGCGTTGAAAGGGGCGGGAATGAAAAACTGTTTTTT	CSVERGGNEKLFF
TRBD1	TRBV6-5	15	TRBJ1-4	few	TGTGCCAGCAGTTACTCCCGGGACAGGGCCGCAAAACTGTTTTTT	CASSYSRDRAAKLFF
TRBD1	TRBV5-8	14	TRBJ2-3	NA	TGTGCCAGCAGACGGACAGGGCTCACAGATACGCAGTATTTT	CASRRTGLTDTQYF
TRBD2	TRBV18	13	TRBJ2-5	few	TGTGCCACCGCAGCGGGAGTGATAGAGACCCAGTACTTC	CATAAGVIETQYF
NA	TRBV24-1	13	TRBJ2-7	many	TGTGCCACCAGGGACGCCGTTTCCTACGAGCAGTACTTC	CATRDAVSYEQYF
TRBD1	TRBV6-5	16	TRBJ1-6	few	TGTGCCAGCAGTTCCTGGACAGGGGTAAGGAATTCACCCCTCCACTTT	CASSSWTGVRNSPLHF
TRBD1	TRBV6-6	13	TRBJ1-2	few	TGTGCCAGCTCCGACAGGGGAGTAACTGGCTACACCTTC	CASSDRGVTGYTF
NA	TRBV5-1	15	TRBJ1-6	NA	TGCGCCAGCAGCTTCGGTGTAGACGCCAATTCACCCCTCCACTTT	CASSFGVDANSPLHF
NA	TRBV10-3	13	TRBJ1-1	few	TGTGCCATCAGTGCCCCCAGTGACACTGAAGCTTTCTTT	CAISAPSDTEAFF
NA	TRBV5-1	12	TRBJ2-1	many	TGCGCCAGCAGCCGCCTAGAGGGTGAGCAGTTCTTC	CASSRLEGEQFF
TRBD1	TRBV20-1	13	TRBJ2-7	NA	TGCAGTGCTAGGCGGACAGGGATCGACGAGCAGTACTTC	CSARRTGIDEQYF
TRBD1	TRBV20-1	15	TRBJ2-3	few	TGCAGTGCTAGTCAGGGACAGGGAAACACAGATACGCAGTATTTT	CSASQGQGNTDTQYF
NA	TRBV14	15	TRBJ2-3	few	TGTGCCAGCAGCCCTTACAGGAGGTCCACAGATACGCAGTATTTT	CASSPYRRSTDTQYF
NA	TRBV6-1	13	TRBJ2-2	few	TGTGCAAGTGGAGGGGGCGCTTACGGGGAGCTGTTTTTT	CASGGGAYGELFF
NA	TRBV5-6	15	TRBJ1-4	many	TGTGCCAGCAGTTGGGCCGGGGCCCTTAATGAAAAACTGTTTTTT	CASSWAGALNEKLFF
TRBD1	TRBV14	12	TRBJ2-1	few	TGTGCCAGCAGCCAAGATAGGGGGCTGAAGTTCTTC	CASSQDRGLKFF
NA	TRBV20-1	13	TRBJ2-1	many	TGCAGTGCTAGCATGAGCTCCTACAATGAGCAGTTCTTC	CSASMSSYNEQFF
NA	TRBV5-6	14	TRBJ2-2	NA	TGTGCCATCGGCTGGGGGCTGAACACCGGGGAGCTGTTTTTT	CAIGWGLNTGELFF
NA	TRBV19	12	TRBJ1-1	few	TGTGCCAGTAGACACAGGGTCGCTGAAGCTTTCTTT	CASRHRVAEAFF
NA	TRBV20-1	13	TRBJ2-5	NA	TGCAGTGCTAGAAGGGCCAGACAAGAGACCCAGTACTTC	CSARRARQETQYF
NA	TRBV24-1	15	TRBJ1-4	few	TGTGCCACCAGTGACTCCGGGACACCTAATGAAAAACTGTTTTTT	CATSDSGTPNEKLFF
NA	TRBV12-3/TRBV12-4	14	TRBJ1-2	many	TGTGCCAGCACCTCTAAGGGTTCCAACTATGGCTACACCTTC	CASTSKGSNYGYTF
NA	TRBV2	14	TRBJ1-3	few	TGTGCCAGCTCTGGCGAACTATCTGGAAACACCATATATTTT	CASSGELSGNTIYF
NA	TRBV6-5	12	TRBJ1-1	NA	TGTGCCAGCAGTCGCAGGGACACTGAAGCTTTCTTT	CASSRRDTEAFF
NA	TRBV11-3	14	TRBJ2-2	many	TGTGCCAGCAGCTTGGGCCGCGCGACCGGGGAGCTGTTTTTT	CASSLGRATGELFF
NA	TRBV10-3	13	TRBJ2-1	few	TGTGCCATCAGGGGGACCACTAAGCATGAGCAGTTCTTC	CAIRGTTKHEQFF
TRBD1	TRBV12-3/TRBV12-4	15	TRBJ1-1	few	TGTGCCAGCATCAAGGGGCAGGGGGCTGGCACTGAAGCTTTCTTT	CASIKGQGAGTEAFF
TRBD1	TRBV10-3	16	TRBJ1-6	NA	TGTGCCATCAGTGATAGATCGGGACAGACAAATTCACCCCTCCACTTT	CAISDRSGQTNSPLHF
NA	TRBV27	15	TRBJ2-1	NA	TGTGCCAGCAGTTTCCTCCCCCCCGGGTACAATGAGCAGTTCTTC	CASSFLPPGYNEQFF
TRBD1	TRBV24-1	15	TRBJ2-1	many	TGTGCCACCAGTGACCTCGGACAGGGGGCAAGTGAGCAGTTCTTC	CATSDLGQGASEQFF
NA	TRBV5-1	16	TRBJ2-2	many	TGCGCCAGCACTCCACGGGGTTTTGGTGACACCGGGGAGCTGTTTTTT	CASTPRGFGDTGELFF
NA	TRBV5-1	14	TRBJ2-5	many	TGCGCCAGCAGGGCTTGGACTACAGAAGAGACCCAGTACTTC	CASRAWTTEETQYF
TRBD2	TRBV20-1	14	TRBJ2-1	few	TGCAGTGCTAAGCTTTCTAGCGGTTACAATGAGCAGTTCTTC	CSAKLSSGYNEQFF
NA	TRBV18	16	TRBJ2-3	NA	TGTGCCAGCTCACCCACCCTAAGACAGATCACAGATACGCAGTATTTT	CASSPTLRQITDTQYF
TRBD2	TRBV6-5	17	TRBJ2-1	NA	TGTGCCAGCAGTTCCCCGGGACTAGCGGGGGGGCGGTATGAGCAGTTCTTC	CASSSPGLAGGRYEQFF
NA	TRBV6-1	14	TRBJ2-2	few	TGTGCCAGCAAACGAGCAGGGAGCCCCGGGGAGCTGTTTTTT	CASKRAGSPGELFF
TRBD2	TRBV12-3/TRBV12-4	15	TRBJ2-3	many	TGTGCCAGCAGCTCATTAGCGGGAGTGACAGATACGCAGTATTTT	CASSSLAGVTDTQYF
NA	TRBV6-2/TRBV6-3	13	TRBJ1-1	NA	TGTGCCAGCAGCATACAGGGATACACTGAAGCTTTCTTT	CASSIQGYTEAFF
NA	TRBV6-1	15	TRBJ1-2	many	TGTGCCAGCAGTGAGTGGGGGGCGACTAACTATGGCTACACCTTC	CASSEWGATNYGYTF
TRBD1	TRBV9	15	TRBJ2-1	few	TGTGCCAGCAGCCCAGGACAGGGGGGACCCAATGAGCAGTTCTTC	CASSPGQGGPNEQFF
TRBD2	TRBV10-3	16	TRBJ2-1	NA	TGTGCCATCAGTGAGTCTGGCGCGGGGGGAGACAATGAGCAGTTCTTC	CAISESGAGGDNEQFF
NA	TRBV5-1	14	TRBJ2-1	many	TGCGCCAGCAGCTTGGATACAGGGCTCAATGAGCAGTTCTTC	CASSLDTGLNEQFF